A single sample is the source of the 12 T cell receptor beta chains below, sequenced in a study of OX40 agonist ivuxolimab in advanced cancers. The method was immunoSEQ multiplex PCR; TCRdb's version includes in-frame clones alone and lacks a portion of them. The data show more than 55,000 clones, with over 75% seen just once and roughly 5% held by the top ten. This specimen was CD4+ or CD8+ T cells sorted from blood, taken in a trial of the OX40 agonist ivuxolimab. These receptors originate from an adult with an advanced solid tumor such as melanoma, head and neck, liver or kidney cancer.

The rearrangement links TRBV19 to TRBJ1-4; the D is unclear. The CDR3 length is 13 residues. V lost 3 bases, J lost 5 bases, and 7 bases lay in between. Germline V lookup: CDR1 LNHDA, CDR2 SQIVND (reference sequence). The CDR3 DNA is TGTGCCAGTAGTATTCGGGGAAATGAAAAACTGTTTTTT. Translated: CASSIRGNEKLFF.

J is TRBJ2-1 and V is TRBV18; TRBD1 agrees at 7 bases. The J segment lost 3 bases and the V segment lost 4 bases, leaving 9 bases of the junction unmatched. In germline, CDR1 is KGHSH, CDR2 LQKENI. The CDR3 totals 16 residues. The CDR3 coding sequence is TGTGCCAGCTCACTTCCCGGACAGGTGTTCTACAATGAGCAGTTCTTC. As protein: CASSLPGQVFYNEQFF.

The count of this clone is one. V gene TRBV12-1 combines with J gene TRBJ1-5. TRBV12-1 is reported as a pseudogene. There are 18 residues in the CDR3. The CDR3 coding sequence is TGTGCCAGCAGCTTTGTTGGAGGGATTTTGGGTAGCAATCAGCCCCAGCATTTT. Translated: CASSFVGGILGSNQPQHF.

The chain couples TRBV19 to TRBJ2-2; 11 nucleotides agree with TRBD1. Germline CDR1 reads LNHDA; CDR2 reads SQIVND (reference sequence). The V segment lost 6 bases and the J segment 7 bases; nucleotides outside the gene matches: 4. The CDR3 loop spans 14 amino acids. CDR3 region: CASRDRGQVGELFF. In nucleotides, the CDR3 is TGTGCCAGTAGGGACAGGGGGCAAGTCGGGGAGCTGTTTTTT.

The rearrangement joins TRBV6-1 to TRBJ1-5; D call uncertain. The length of the CDR3 is 15 residues. Between the trimmed V and J ends, which lost 4 bases and 2 bases, there was a span of 12 bases. Germline V gene sequence: CDR1 MNHNS, CDR2 SASEGT. The CDR3 reads CASSVGVLGNQPQHF. CDR3 nucleotide sequence: TGTGCCAGCAGTGTTGGGGTTCTCGGCAATCAGCCCCAGCATTTT.

The chain is built from TRBV6-5 and TRBJ2-3; 8 positions match TRBD2. V was clipped by 0 bases and J by 4 bases; unmatched bases: 3. CDR3 length: 15 amino acids. CDR1 MNHEY and CDR2 SVGAGI come from the germline V gene. In DNA form, the CDR3 reads TGTGCCAGCAGTTACTCAGCGGGAGTCGCAGATACGCAGTATTTT. This encodes CASSYSAGVADTQYF.

The V and J genes are TRBV28 and TRBJ2-2; D is possibly TRBD2 (6 bases). This CDR3 region has 16 residues. Trimming stripped 3 bases from V and 3 bases from J, with 14 bases between. CDR1 is MDHEN, CDR2 SYDVKM, per germline. CDR3 coding DNA: TGTGCCAGCAGTTTTTCGGGGGAAGAGGACACCGGGGAGCTGTTTTTT. Protein product: CASSFSGEEDTGELFF.

This clone was seen only once. V is TRBV2 and J is TRBJ2-6; D is unclear. Germline CDR1 reads SNHLY; CDR2 reads FYNNEI. V gave up 1 base and J gave up 4 bases, with 11 bases separating them. The CDR3 spans 16 residues. CDR3 residues: CASSEEGSRGANVLTF. The CDR3 DNA reads as TGTGCCAGCAGTGAAGAGGGATCGCGGGGGGCCAACGTCCTGACTTTC.

The genes are TRBV7-6 and TRBJ1-3; D not resolved. Germline V gene data show CDR1 as SGHVS and CDR2 as FNYEAQ. CDR3 length: 17 residues. With 0 bases removed from V and 0 bases from J, the gap between germline ends came to 12 bases. CDR3 sequence: CASSLASSGFSGNTIYF. As DNA, the CDR3 is TGTGCCAGCAGCTTAGCGTCTTCAGGATTCTCTGGAAACACCATATATTTT.

This chain links TRBV18 with TRBJ2-1, with 10 bases lining up with TRBD2. The J segment lost 0 bases and the V segment lost 0 bases, leaving 5 bases of the junction unmatched. From germline, CDR1 is KGHSH and CDR2 LQKENI. The CDR3 runs to 18 residues. The CDR3 spells CASSPPGSSGSSYNEQFF. The CDR3 bases are TGTGCCAGCTCACCACCGGGTTCTAGCGGGAGCTCCTACAATGAGCAGTTCTTC.

The genes are TRBV7-3 and TRBJ2-1; 7 positions match TRBD2. The ends lost 5 bases at V and 0 bases at J; junction bases unmatched: 10. The CDR3 totals 17 residues. CDR1 and CDR2 from the germline V gene are SGHTA and FQGTGA. The CDR3 spells CASSPTSALSSYNEQFF. The CDR3 DNA reads TGTGCCAGCAGCCCTACTAGCGCCCTAAGCTCCTACAATGAGCAGTTCTTC.

There are a few counts of this clone. CDR3 bases: TGTGCCAGCAGAGCTTCCGGACAGGGAGGCGAGCAGTACTTC. Protein product: CASRASGQGGEQYF. V usage is TRBV7-2 and J usage is TRBJ2-7; 8 nucleotides agree with TRBD1. The CDR3 extends over 14 amino acids. The V segment lost 6 bases and the J segment 6 bases; nucleotides outside the gene matches: 10. Germline values: CDR1 SGHTA, CDR2 FQGNSA. Filled out from reference TRBV7-2 and TRBJ2-7, the complete variable domain reads GAGVSQSPSNKVTEKGKDVELRCDPISGHTALYWYRQSLGQGLEFLIYFQGNSAPDKSGLPSDRFSAERTGGSVSTLTIQRTQQEDSAVYLCASRASGQGGEQYFGPGTRLTVT.